This TCR beta chain is drawn from a study of MAIT cells during Salmonella Paratyphi A infection (dated by TCRdb to the late 2010s). For the study in its entirety: A single dose of 1-5x10^3 CFU of S. Paratyphi A strain NVGH308 was ingested by adult volunteers aged 18 to 60. Starting at diagnosis, diagnosed volunteers were given ciprofloxacin 500 mg twice a day for 14 days.

The sample's time point label is to be understood as: before S. Paratyphi A challenge (baseline). MAIT cells, defined as Valpha7.2+ CD161+ T cells, were identified and sorted by flow cytometry. Circulating MAIT cell TCRbeta repertoires were profiled longitudinally in roughly 6 volunteers who developed enteric fever after controlled oral challenge with live Salmonella Paratyphi A. Every diagnosed volunteer provided MAIT cell samples at three timepoints: pre-infection, mid-infection and post-infection. Enteric fever was diagnosed as Paratyphi A bacteremia and/or persistent fever above 38 °C lasting more than 12 hours. Infection was diagnosed in challenged volunteers between day 4 and day 7 after challenge. For RNA extraction, between roughly 4,500 and 11,000 MAIT cells from each sample were sorted straight into RNAqueous-Micro lysis buffer. Lymphoprep gradient centrifugation was used to isolate peripheral blood mononuclear cells from both the blood samples and the leukocyte cones. Cells were sorted on either a BD FACSAria Fusion or a BD FACSAria III sorter.

Summary of the overall study and its limitations: MAIT TRBV usage was oligoclonal with a preference for TRBV20 and TRBV6, and infection appeared not to change this usage. The space taken up by over-represented MAIT clonotypes dropped significantly from baseline to mid-infection (about 0.15 to 0.10), while post-infection showed no significant difference. More expansion or contraction among the top five MAIT clonotypes was shown in diagnosed volunteers than in healthy controls (approximately 0.53 versus 0.13), suggesting infection-driven repertoire reshaping. The availability of volunteer samples limited the sample sizes, but these sizes were considered adequate to detect differences between groups.

This clonotype is described as medium-sized (0.01 to 0.1%). Which antigen it targets is not known. There are no base qualities to consult, and no much larger clone falls within one base. Library prep was done by 5' RACE. TCRbeta was amplified by two rounds of PCR with Phusion High-Fidelity polymerase, and sample-specific barcodes were added in the primers. TCRbeta libraries were generated by template-switch cDNA synthesis with SMARTScribe reverse transcriptase and a TRBC-specific primer. The barcoded samples were pooled and then prepared using the NEBNext Ultra DNA Library Prep Kit for Illumina. Sequencing of the libraries took place on an Illumina MiSeq using the MiSeq reagent kit v2, 300 cycles. As for how the authors treated the data: Jemultiplexer was used to demultiplex reads by barcode, and MiTCR with default parameters handled the alignment. Non-functional sequences were removed with VDJtools, and each clonotype was defined by its amino acid sequence, with frequencies calculated from the assigned sequence reads. In the clonal space homeostasis analysis, clonotypes were binned by frequency as over-represented (0.05-1), large, medium and small. Clones were called with MiXCR by TCRdb after fastp trimmed the public reads at Q25, and only in-frame beta chains were retained. Each record represents a unique CDR3 protein, reported with the most common genes and DNA among its rows. TCRdb, not the authors, supplied the V and J calls. For this sample there are 1,500 or so distinct CDR3 sequences; about 53% appear just once. Clones ranked in the top ten supply 37% of the sample.

V and J are truncated by 4 bases and 4 bases respectively, leaving an intervening sequence of 20 bases. The cysteine opens and the phenylalanine closes a CDR3 of 16 amino acids. Of the read, only the CDR3 DNA is kept; its 48 bases are in frame from base 1. Sequences PRHDT (CDR1) and FYEKMQ (CDR2) are obtained from the germline V gene (reference sequence). The chain joins TRBV13 to TRBJ2-7, and the D gene may be TRBD2, 5 bases matching. This TCR was sampled from a person aged 18 to 75 who was deliberately infected with Salmonella Paratyphi A in a paratyphoid fever challenge study. The sequencing used MAIT cells from blood, collected at the first sampling point of the challenge study. CDR3 region: CASSCNSDGGSYEQYF. The DNA sequence is TGTGCCAGCAGCTGCAATTCAGATGGCGGGTCTTACGAGCAGTACTTC.